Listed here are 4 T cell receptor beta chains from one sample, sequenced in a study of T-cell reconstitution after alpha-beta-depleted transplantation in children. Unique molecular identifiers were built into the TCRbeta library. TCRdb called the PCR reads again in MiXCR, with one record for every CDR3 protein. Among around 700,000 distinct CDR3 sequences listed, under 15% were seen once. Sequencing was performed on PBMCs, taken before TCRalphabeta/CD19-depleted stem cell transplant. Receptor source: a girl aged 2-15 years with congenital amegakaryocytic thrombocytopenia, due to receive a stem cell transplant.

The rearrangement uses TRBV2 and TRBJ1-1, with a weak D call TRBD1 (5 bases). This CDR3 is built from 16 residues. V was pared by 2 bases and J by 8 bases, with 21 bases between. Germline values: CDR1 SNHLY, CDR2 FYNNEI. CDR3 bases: TGTGCCAGCAGTGAACAGGGCCCCCGCATGATCACCGAAGCTTTCTTT. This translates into CASSEQGPRMITEAFF.

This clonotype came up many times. CDR3 nucleotide sequence: TGTGCCAGCAGCGAACAGGGAAATCAGCCCCAGCATTTT. Translation: CASSEQGNQPQHF. The rearrangement uses TRBV7-2 and TRBJ1-5; a weak D match, TRBD1 (6 bases). CDR3 size: 13 residues. The V gene lost 5 bases and the J gene lost 4 bases, with 9 bases spanning the gap. Germline-derived CDR1 and CDR2 are SGHTA and FQGNSA.

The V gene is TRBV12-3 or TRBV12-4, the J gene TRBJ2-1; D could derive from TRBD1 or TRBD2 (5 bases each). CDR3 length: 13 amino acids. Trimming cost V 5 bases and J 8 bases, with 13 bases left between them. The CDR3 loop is CASSPQGSDEQFF. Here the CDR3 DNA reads TGTGCCAGCAGTCCTCAGGGTAGCGATGAGCAGTTCTTC.

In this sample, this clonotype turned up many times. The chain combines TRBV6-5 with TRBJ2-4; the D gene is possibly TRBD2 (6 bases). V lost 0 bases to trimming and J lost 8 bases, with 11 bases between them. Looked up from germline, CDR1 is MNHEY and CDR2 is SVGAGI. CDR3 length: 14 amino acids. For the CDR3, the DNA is TGTGCCAGCAGTTACTCGGAGGGGAAAGACATTCAGTACTTC. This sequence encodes CASSYSEGKDIQYF.